This T cell receptor beta chain derives from a study of T cell repertoires in cytomegalovirus infection. Study in general: Through public TCR beta signatures, both CMV infection and matching HLA type were indicated. Study results and caveats: CMV-specific TCR beta clonotypes restricted by HLA-C dominated the ex vivo response. Based on cumulative public TCR beta family frequency, carriers of CMV plus the relevant HLA were identified.

MiXCR was run by TCRdb on the reads, yielding one entry per CDR3 protein. Of around 530,000 distinct CDR3 sequences in the sample, 26% were seen once. This clonotype was detected a few times. What it binds is unknown. Source material: PBMCs. The sequence was obtained from a human donor in good health (CMV status not recorded). Some clones in this sample may be carry-over from other donors' samples.

The CDR3 loop is CASSQSPGARKQFF. As DNA, the CDR3 is TGTGCCAGCAGCCAAAGTCCGGGGGCGAGGAAGCAGTTCTTC. The chain links TRBV4-2 to TRBJ2-1; D may match TRBD1 or TRBD2 (6 bases each). Germline V lookup: CDR1 LGHNA, CDR2 YNFKEQ. V lost 2 bases and J lost 11, with 16 bases in between. CDR3 length: 14 amino acids.